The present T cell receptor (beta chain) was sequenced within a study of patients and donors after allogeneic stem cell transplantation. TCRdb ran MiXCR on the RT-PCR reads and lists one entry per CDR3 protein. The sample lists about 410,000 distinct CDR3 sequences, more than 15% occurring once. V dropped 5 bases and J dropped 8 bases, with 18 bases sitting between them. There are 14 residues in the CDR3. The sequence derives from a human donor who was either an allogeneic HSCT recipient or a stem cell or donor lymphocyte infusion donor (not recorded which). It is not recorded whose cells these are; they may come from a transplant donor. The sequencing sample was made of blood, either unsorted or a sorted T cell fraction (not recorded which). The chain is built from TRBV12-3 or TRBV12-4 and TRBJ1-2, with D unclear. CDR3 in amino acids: CASSPNPGPSGYTF. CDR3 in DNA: TGTGCCAGCAGTCCTAATCCAGGCCCCAGCGGCTACACCTTC.